Here is one TCR beta chain with its context. Everyone who took part was about 18 to 90 years old, and they came from about two dozen US areas. Participants had their cohort set by participant-reported clinical history. Each recovered donor of Cohort 3 presented with two negative PCRs, clearance, or symptom resolution. V lost 3 bases, J lost 2 bases, and 8 bases stayed unmatched. From germline, CDR1 is MGHRA and CDR2 YSYEKL. CDR3 size: 16 residues. This entry belongs to a study of blood T cell repertoires in COVID-19. Produced via immunoSEQ multiplex PCR; TCRdb's table is partial and in-frame only. The sample includes over 200,000 clones, 87% of them seen just once.

Sequencing used PBMCs or T cells enriched from blood (not recorded which). This receptor was obtained from a man younger than 45 who had recovered from COVID-19. The gene calls are TRBV4-1 and TRBJ2-3; 7 nucleotides line up with TRBD1. The CDR3 spells CASSHPGTANTDTQYF. The CDR3 coding sequence is TGCGCCAGCAGCCACCCCGGGACAGCTAACACAGATACGCAGTATTTT.